Included here is one T cell receptor beta chain sequence, with context. The CDR3 is 15 amino acids. V shed 6 bases, J shed 7 bases, and the junction held 13 bases outside the gene matches. From germline, CDR1 is LNHDA and CDR2 SQIVND (reference sequence). These data belong to a study of blood T cell repertoires in COVID-19. On the study more broadly: Some COVID-19 samples were acute and others convalescent; all came from the United States, Italy and Spain. PBMCs, B-cell-depleted T cells, or T cells were the source of the cDNA or gDNA that made up the material.

Per the authors' pipeline: Counts of nucleated cells, estimated from reference gene primer amplification, were obtained. The assay was immunoSEQ multiplex PCR, and TCRdb's table has in-frame clones only and misses some. V and J calls and clone size are those listed in that table; D and trimming were worked out from the DNA. The table records tens of thousands of clones, 80% to 95% of them present only once. Sequencing input: peripheral blood. The chain joins TRBV19 to TRBJ2-7; 9 bases line up with TRBD1. The sequence was collected from an elderly woman with acute or convalescent COVID-19. The CDR3 DNA is TGTGCCAGTAGACACGTAACAGGGGGCGCGGGGGAGCAGTACTTC. Residues: CASRHVTGGAGEQYF. The complete variable domain, with remaining parts taken from reference TRBV19 and TRBJ2-7, reads DGGITQSPKYLFRKEGQNVTLSCEQNLNHDAMYWYRQDPGQGLRLIYYSQIVNDFQKGDIAEGYSVSREKKESFPLTVTSAQKNPTAFYLCASRHVTGGAGEQYFGPGTRLTVT.